The 21 T cell receptor beta chains below all came from one sample that was sequenced in a study of brain T cells in children with intractable seizures. TCRdb keeps only in-frame clones here, not all; method: immunoSEQ multiplex PCR. In the table there are 75,000 to 80,000 clones, more than 85% of which are singletons. Sequencing used peripheral blood, obtained at surgery. The receptors come from a boy in the first two years of life with tuberous sclerosis and intractable seizures.

The CDR3 DNA sequence: TGTGCCAGCAGTACGCGACAGGGGGGAGGCTACACCTTC. Translation: CASSTRQGGGYTF. This chain joins TRBV6-5 and TRBJ1-2; 9 nucleotides align to TRBD1. J lost 8 bases, V lost 5 bases, and 6 bases had no gene match. This CDR3 has 13 residues. Germline V gene sequence: CDR1 MNHEY, CDR2 SVGAGI.

In the case of this clone: A junction boundary mismatches the germline segment, possibly from a read error. The CDR3 DNA is TGTGCTAGCAGCTTATCTGCTAGCCCTTCCACCGGGGAGCTGTTTTTT. It translates to CASSLSASPSTGELFF. V usage is TRBV7-7 and J usage is TRBJ2-2; D is possibly TRBD2 (5 bases). Germline CDR1 is SSHAT and CDR2 is FNYEAQ (reference sequence). This CDR3 contains 16 residues.

This clone came up a few times. This CDR3 is CASARGVPSDEQYF. The DNA for the CDR3 is TGTGCCAGCGCCCGGGGAGTTCCCTCTGACGAGCAGTACTTC. V gene TRBV11-2 combines with J gene TRBJ2-7; weak D call: TRBD2 (5 bases). From germline, CDR1 is SGHAT and CDR2 FQNNGV. Trimming removed 8 bases from V and 5 bases from J, with 19 bases in between. This CDR3 has 14 residues.

J is TRBJ1-2 and V is TRBV6-5; TRBD1 aligns across 7 bases. The germline CDR1 and CDR2 sequences are MNHEY and SVGAGI. The CDR3 runs 16 residues. V was pared by 0 bases and J by 4 bases, with 8 bases of the junction left unmatched. The CDR3 DNA sequence: TGTGCCAGCAGTTACTCGAAGGGGGCTCCTCTCTATGGCTACACCTTC. Protein: CASSYSKGAPLYGYTF.

This chain joins TRBV25-1 and TRBJ2-7; possible D gene TRBD1, 5 bases. Per the germline V gene, CDR1 is MGHDK and CDR2 is SYGVNS. Trimming removed 5 bases from V and 4 bases from J, with 15 bases in between. This CDR3 region has 14 residues. CDR3 in amino acids: CASSNLEDIYEQYF. The CDR3 DNA reads as TGTGCCAGCAGTAACCTTGAGGACATATACGAGCAGTACTTC.

This chain uses TRBV25-1 with TRBJ1-2; D remains unclear. The CDR3 has 14 amino acids. Germline values: CDR1 MGHDK, CDR2 SYGVNS. Trimming took 3 bases from V and 4 from J, leaving 12 bases between them. CDR3 sequence reads: CASSEFRGSYGYTF. In nucleotides, the CDR3 is TGTGCCAGCAGTGAGTTCCGAGGATCCTATGGCTACACCTTC.

The rearrangement joins TRBV7-9 to TRBJ1-3; no firm D call. The CDR3 totals 18 residues. V was cut by 5 bases and J by 0 bases, with 20 bases left in between. Germline CDR1 reads SEHNR; CDR2 reads FQNEAQ (reference sequence). The CDR3 bases are TGTGCCAGCAGCCCCTATAGCCCGGCAGCCTTCTCTGGAAACACCATATATTTT. It encodes CASSPYSPAAFSGNTIYF.

The chain employs TRBV10-3 and TRBJ1-2, with D hard to call. V lost 3 bases, J lost 4 bases, and 3 bases lay in between. Germline loops: CDR1 ENHRY, CDR2 SYGVKD. This CDR3 is built from 11 residues. In DNA form, the CDR3 reads TGTGCCATCAGTGACAGCTATGGCTACACCTTC. Translated: CAISDSYGYTF.

The chain couples TRBV5-1 to TRBJ1-1; possible D gene TRBD1, 5 bases. V dropped 0 bases and J dropped 6 bases, with 9 bases sitting between them. The CDR3 is 13 amino acids. Germline V gives CDR1 SGHRS, CDR2 YFSETQ. CDR3 residues: CASSLADSPEAFF. DNA of the CDR3: TGCGCCAGCAGCTTGGCCGACAGCCCTGAAGCTTTCTTT.

The chain combines TRBV27 with TRBJ2-7; D tentatively reads TRBD1 or TRBD2 (5 bases each). Germline CDR1 MNHEY, CDR2 SMNVEV (reference sequence). V gave up 2 bases and J gave up 2 bases, with 16 bases separating them. CDR3 length: 16 residues. CDR3 sequence (DNA): TGTGCCAGCAGTTTAACCGGGACCGGAGAAACCTACGAGCAGTACTTC. This encodes CASSLTGTGETYEQYF.

The rearrangement joins TRBV7-9 to TRBJ1-2; D is unclear. V was cut by 1 base and J by 4 bases, with 7 bases left in between. CDR1 is SEHNR, CDR2 FQNEAQ, per germline (reference sequence). This CDR3 is 13 amino acids long. The CDR3 coding sequence is TGTGCCAGCAGCTTAGGATCGGTCTATGGCTACACCTTC. Amino acids: CASSLGSVYGYTF.

The rearrangement joins TRBV19 to TRBJ2-3; D not certain. The V end was cut by 3 bases, the J end by 8 bases, with 12 bases between. Germline assignment: CDR1 LNHDA and CDR2 SQIVND (reference sequence). The CDR3 extends over 13 amino acids. This CDR3 is CASSIVGRPTQYF. The CDR3 DNA is TGTGCCAGTAGTATTGTAGGACGACCTACGCAGTATTTT. Filled out from reference TRBV19 and TRBJ2-3, the complete variable domain reads DGGITQSPKYLFRKEGQNVTLSCEQNLNHDAMYWYRQDPGQGLRLIYYSQIVNDFQKGDIAEGYSVSREKKESFPLTVTSAQKNPTAFYLCASSIVGRPTQYFGPGTRLTVL.

The chain recombines TRBV3-1 (or the pseudogene TRBV3-2) with TRBJ2-7; D is unresolved. There are 14 residues in the CDR3. Trimming removed 4 bases at V and 3 bases at J, with 13 bases between. The germline V gene has CDR1 LGHDT and CDR2 YNNKEL (reference sequence). The CDR3 nucleotides read TGTGCCAGCAGCCCCCACCCGGCCGGCTACGAGCAGTACTTC. It specifies CASSPHPAGYEQYF.

V and J are TRBV9 and TRBJ1-6; D gene ambiguous. This CDR3 comprises 14 residues. Germline-derived CDR1 and CDR2 are SGDLS and YYNGEE. Trimming removed 3 bases at V and 7 bases at J, with 11 bases between. This CDR3 is CASSEGVRNSPLHF. The CDR3 coding sequence is TGTGCCAGCAGCGAGGGAGTTAGAAATTCACCCCTCCACTTT.

The J gene is TRBJ1-2, the V gene TRBV29-1, with unresolved D. V lost 4 bases and J 6 bases, leaving 6 bases between the germline ends. Germline V gene data show CDR1 as SQVTM and CDR2 as ANQGSEA. This CDR3 comprises 10 residues. CDR3 sequence (DNA): TGCAGCGTTGGCCCAGATGGCTACACCTTC. Translated: CSVGPDGYTF. The whole variable domain, remainder taken from reference TRBV29-1 and TRBJ1-2, is SAVISQKPSRDICQRGTSLTIQCQVDSQVTMMFWYRQQPGQSLTLIATANQGSEATYESGFVIDKFPISRPNLTFSTLTVSNMSPEDSSIYLCSVGPDGYTFGSGTRLTVV.

As concerns this clone: Other nucleotide sequences from this sample produce the same CDR3. The V and J genes are TRBV7-9 and TRBJ1-2; weak D call: TRBD1 (5 bases). Looked up from germline, CDR1 is SEHNR and CDR2 is FQNEAQ (reference sequence). The CDR3 runs to 14 residues. Trimming pared 5 bases from V and 2 bases from J, leaving 12 bases between. The CDR3, as DNA: TGTGCCAGCAGCCCCGGGAGGGGAAACTATGGCTACACCTTC. Its protein is CASSPGRGNYGYTF.

This chain links TRBV28 with TRBJ1-6, with a tentative D call TRBD1 (5 bases). This CDR3 comprises 14 residues. Germline loops: CDR1 MDHEN, CDR2 SYDVKM. The germline V and J ends were trimmed by 3 bases and 7 bases, with 10 bases remaining between them. DNA for the CDR3: TGTGCCAGCAGTTTTGGAGGGGTCAATTCACCCCTCCACTTT. Its translation: CASSFGGVNSPLHF.

V usage is TRBV3-1 (or the pseudogene TRBV3-2) and J usage is TRBJ2-3; 10 nucleotides line up with TRBD2. Germline loops: CDR1 LGHDT, CDR2 YNNKEL (reference sequence). This CDR3 has 17 amino acids. The V and J ends lost 0 bases and 3 bases, in that order; junction bases with no gene match: 6. CDR3 bases: TGTGCCAGCAGCCAAGATAGAAGCGGGGGGGTGACAGATACGCAGTATTTT. Translating gives CASSQDRSGGVTDTQYF.

DNA for the CDR3: TGTGCCAGCAGGACTAGCGGGGGCGGGGAGCTGTTTTTT. This codes for CASRTSGGGELFF. The chain has TRBV6-5 and TRBJ2-2; TRBD2 aligns across 12 bases. V lost 6 bases to trimming and J lost 7 bases; unmatched junction nucleotides: 0. CDR1 and CDR2 from the germline V gene are MNHEY and SVGAGI. This CDR3 region has 13 residues.

This chain joins TRBV18 and TRBJ1-6; weak D call: TRBD1 (6 bases). This CDR3 is built from 16 residues. Between the trimmed V and J ends, which lost 5 bases and 5 bases, there was a span of 16 bases. Germline CDR1 KGHSH, CDR2 LQKENI. CDR3 region: CASSSWGARDNSPLHF. DNA for the CDR3: TGTGCCAGCTCATCCTGGGGGGCGCGAGATAATTCACCCCTCCACTTT.

V usage is TRBV29-1 and J usage is TRBJ2-7; D could derive from TRBD1 or TRBD2 (5 bases each). The germline V gene encodes CDR1 SQVTM and CDR2 ANQGSEA. CDR3 size: 12 residues. Trimming pared 2 bases from V and 3 bases from J, leaving 8 bases between. The CDR3 sequence: CSVEQGVYEQYF. DNA of the CDR3: TGCAGCGTTGAACAGGGAGTCTACGAGCAGTACTTC.